This paragraph reports one TCR beta chain. What it recognizes is unknown. This entry belongs to a study of CD8 T cells in ankylosing spondylitis. Overall study results and limits: Ankylosing spondylitis blood appeared to carry a characteristic TCR beta motif of several highly homologous variants. A subset of motif variants has previously been described in the synovial fluid and blood of reactive arthritis. In ankylosing spondylitis patients, matched synovial fluid reportedly showed significant enrichment of disease-linked clones.

Germline assignment: CDR1 DFQATT and CDR2 SNEGSKA (reference sequence). V gave up 5 bases and J gave up 5 bases; unmatched junction bases: 8. The CDR3 length is 14 residues. One entry per CDR3 protein results from TCRdb running MiXCR on the 5' RACE reads. Here the sample spans approximately 220,000 distinct CDR3 sequences, roughly 24% being singletons. The rearrangement uses TRBV20-1 and TRBJ2-1, with 8 positions matching TRBD2. The sequencing sample was made of blood, either unsorted or a sorted T cell fraction (not recorded which). The clonotype comes from a male donor with ankylosing spondylitis or in good health (not recorded which). The CDR3 spells CSASIGSGDNEQFF. DNA of the CDR3: TGCAGTGCTTCAATAGGTAGCGGGGACAATGAGCAGTTCTTC.